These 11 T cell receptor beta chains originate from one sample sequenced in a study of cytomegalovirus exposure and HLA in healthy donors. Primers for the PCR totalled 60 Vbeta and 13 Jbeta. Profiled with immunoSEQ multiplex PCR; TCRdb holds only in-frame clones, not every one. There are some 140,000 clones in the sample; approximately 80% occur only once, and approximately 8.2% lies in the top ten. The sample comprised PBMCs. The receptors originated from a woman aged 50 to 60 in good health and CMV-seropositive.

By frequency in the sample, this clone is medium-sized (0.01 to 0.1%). The DNA for the CDR3 is TGTGCCAGCAGCCCTACAGATTACGAGCAGTACTTC. Amino acid sequence: CASSPTDYEQYF. The rearrangement joins TRBV11-2 to TRBJ2-7; the D is unclear. The CDR3 sequence is 12 residues long. Germline V CDR1 and CDR2: SGHAT, FQNNGV. V was clipped by 5 bases and J by 4 bases, with 9 bases between them.

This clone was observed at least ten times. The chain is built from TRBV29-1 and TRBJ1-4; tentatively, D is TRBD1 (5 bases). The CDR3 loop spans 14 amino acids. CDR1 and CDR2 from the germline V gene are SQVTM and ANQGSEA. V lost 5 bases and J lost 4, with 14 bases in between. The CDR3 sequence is CSVNKRQLNEKLFF. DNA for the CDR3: TGCAGCGTTAATAAACGACAGCTTAATGAAAAACTGTTTTTT.

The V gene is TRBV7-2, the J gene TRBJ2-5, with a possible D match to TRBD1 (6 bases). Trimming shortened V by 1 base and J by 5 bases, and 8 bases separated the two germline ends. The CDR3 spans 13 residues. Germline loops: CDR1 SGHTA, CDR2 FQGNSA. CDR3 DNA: TGTGCCAGCAGCTTAGTCACAGGGGAGACCCAGTACTTC. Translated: CASSLVTGETQYF.

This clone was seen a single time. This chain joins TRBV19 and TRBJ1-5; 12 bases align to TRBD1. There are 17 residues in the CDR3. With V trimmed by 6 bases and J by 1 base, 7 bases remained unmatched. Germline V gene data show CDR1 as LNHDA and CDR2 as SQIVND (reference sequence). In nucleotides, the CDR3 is TGTGCCAGTAGAACCGGGACAGGGGGCGGAAGCAATCAGCCCCAGCATTTT. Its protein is CASRTGTGGGSNQPQHF.

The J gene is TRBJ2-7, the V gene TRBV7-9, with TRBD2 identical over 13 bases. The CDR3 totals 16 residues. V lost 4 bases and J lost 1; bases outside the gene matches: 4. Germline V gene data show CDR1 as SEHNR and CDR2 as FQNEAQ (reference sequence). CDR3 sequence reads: CASSSTGLAGSYEQYF. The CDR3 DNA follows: TGTGCCAGCAGCTCGACGGGACTAGCGGGGTCCTACGAGCAGTACTTC.

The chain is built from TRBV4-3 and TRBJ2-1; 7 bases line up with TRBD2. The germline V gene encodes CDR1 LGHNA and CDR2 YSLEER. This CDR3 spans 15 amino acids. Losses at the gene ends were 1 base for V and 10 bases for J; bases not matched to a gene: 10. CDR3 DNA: TGCGCCAGCAGCCAAGGACTAGCTACCCGGAGGGAGCAGTTCTTC. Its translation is CASSQGLATRREQFF.

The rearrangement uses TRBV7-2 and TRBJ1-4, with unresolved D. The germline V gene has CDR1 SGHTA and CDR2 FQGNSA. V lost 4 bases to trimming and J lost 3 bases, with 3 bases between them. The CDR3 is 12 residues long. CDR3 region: CASSSSNEKLFF. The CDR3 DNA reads TGTGCCAGCAGCTCCTCTAATGAAAAACTGTTTTTT.

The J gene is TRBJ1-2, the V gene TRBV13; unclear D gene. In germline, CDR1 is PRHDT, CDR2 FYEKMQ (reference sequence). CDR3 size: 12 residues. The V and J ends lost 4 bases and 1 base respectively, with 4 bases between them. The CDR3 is CASSSFNYGYTF. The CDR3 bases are TGTGCCAGCAGCTCATTTAACTATGGCTACACCTTC.

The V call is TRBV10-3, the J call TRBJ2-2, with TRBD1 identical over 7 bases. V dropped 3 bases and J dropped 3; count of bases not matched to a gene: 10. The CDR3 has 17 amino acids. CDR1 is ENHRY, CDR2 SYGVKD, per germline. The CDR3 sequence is CAISDPTTGTYTGELFF. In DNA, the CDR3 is TGTGCCATCAGTGACCCTACGACAGGGACCTACACCGGGGAGCTGTTTTTT.

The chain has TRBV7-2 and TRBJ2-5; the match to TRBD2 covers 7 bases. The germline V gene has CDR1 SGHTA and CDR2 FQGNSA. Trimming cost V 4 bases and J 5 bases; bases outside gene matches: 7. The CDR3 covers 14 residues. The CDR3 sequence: CASSSVRGGETQYF. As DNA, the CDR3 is TGTGCCAGCAGCTCCGTCCGGGGAGGGGAGACCCAGTACTTC.

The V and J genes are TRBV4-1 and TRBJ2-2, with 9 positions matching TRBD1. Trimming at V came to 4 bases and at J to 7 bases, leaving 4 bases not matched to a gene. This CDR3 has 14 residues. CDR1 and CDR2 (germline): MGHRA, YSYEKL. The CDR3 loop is CASSRDRVNGELFF. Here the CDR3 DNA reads TGCGCCAGCAGCCGGGACAGGGTAAACGGGGAGCTGTTTTTT.